The entry below gives a single T cell receptor beta chain sequence along with its context. This sample was included in a study of blood T cell repertoires in COVID-19. The V end lost 5 bases, the J end lost 3 bases, and 14 bases lay between the germline ends. CDR3 length: 13 amino acids. CDR1 SQVTM and CDR2 ANQGSEA come from the germline V gene. Under the authors' procedure: It was from reference gene primer amplification that nucleated cell counts were estimated. Sequenced by immunoSEQ multiplex PCR; TCRdb stores in-frame clones only, minus some. The DNA was the basis for D and trimming; V, J and clone size are from that table. In the table there are about 70,000 clones, 80% to 90% of which are singletons.

This sequence was found in a woman of 80 years or more with active or convalescent COVID-19. The rearrangement joins TRBV29-1 to TRBJ2-7; a weak D match, TRBD1 (6 bases). The source material was peripheral blood. CDR3 sequence reads: CSVSQTGGYEQYF. The CDR3 DNA sequence: TGCAGCGTTTCCCAGACAGGAGGCTACGAGCAGTACTTC.